This TCR beta chain was sequenced during a study of T cells in Graves' hyperthyroidism and ophthalmopathy. Germline CDR1 is SNHLY and CDR2 is FYNNEI. This CDR3 region has 16 residues. J gave up 4 bases and V 6 bases, and 5 bases lay outside the gene matches. With respect to this clonotype: Its antigen is currently unknown.

Findings of the study overall: The blood repertoire included most of the expanded thyroid clonotypes above 0.001. Ophthalmopathy stood apart from stable hyperthyroidism in a 13 V-J model.

It was RNA transcripts that yielded the amplified TCR beta CDR3 regions. A first-round RT-PCR of the TCR CDR3 used the HTBI primer set. In TCRdb, the multiplex PCR reads were re-called with MiXCR into one record per CDR3 protein. The data contain about 530,000 distinct CDR3 sequences, 15% to 20% of them singletons. This chain links TRBV2 with TRBJ2-3; TRBD2 matches at 15 bases. Sequencing was carried out using blood. This TCR was sampled from a woman aged 18 to 35 with Graves' ophthalmopathy. CDR3 DNA: TGTGCCAGCAGGAAGGGACTAGCGGGAGGCCCAGATACGCAGTATTTT. Translated, it gives CASRKGLAGGPDTQYF.